The 27 T cell receptor beta chains below were found in one sample sequenced in a study of vaccination and CD4 T cells after COVID-19. The Oncomine TCR Beta short-read assay sequenced DNA from cultured CD4+ T cells. Using its own MiXCR run on the PCR reads, TCRdb lists one record per CDR3 protein. The data hold 15,000 to 20,000 distinct CDR3 sequences, with around 44% observed a single time. Treatment in this sample: roughly ten-day PBMC culture with coronavirus spike peptide pools or control peptides (ViraFEST assay). Their antigens remain unidentified. Sequencing was performed on CD4+ T cells from blood, cultured in vitro. These TCRs come from a human donor who had recovered from COVID-19.

The rearrangement links TRBV2 to TRBJ2-4, with a weak D call TRBD2 (5 bases). Germline lookup yields CDR1 SNHLY and CDR2 FYNNEI. The CDR3 has 14 amino acids. V was shortened by 5 bases and J by 3 bases, with 11 bases between the two germline ends. In DNA form, the CDR3 reads TGTGCCAGCAGTCAATCCGGACTCAAAAACATTCAGTACTTC. It codes for CASSQSGLKNIQYF.

This clonotype was seen only once. The chain recombines TRBV20-1 with TRBJ2-7; 7 positions match TRBD1. V lost 6 bases and J lost 3; bases outside the gene matches: 11. The CDR3 is 14 residues long. Germline V gene sequence: CDR1 DFQATT, CDR2 SNEGSKA (reference sequence). The CDR3 protein is CSANDRDEFYEQYF. For the CDR3, the DNA is TGCAGTGCAAACGACAGGGACGAGTTCTACGAGCAGTACTTC.

This clonotype was observed a few times. The genes are TRBV20-1 and TRBJ1-2, with a weak D call TRBD1 (5 bases). The V end was cut by 3 bases, the J end by 0 bases, with 11 bases between. Per the germline V gene, CDR1 is DFQATT and CDR2 is SNEGSKA (reference sequence). CDR3 length equals 14 residues. CDR3 amino acids: CSASDSTTNYGYTF. CDR3 DNA: TGCAGTGCTAGTGACAGCACTACTAACTATGGCTACACCTTC.

The sample holds a few counts of this clonotype. The chain links TRBV20-1 to TRBJ1-2; 11 bases align to TRBD1. V shed 6 bases and J 4 bases; nucleotides not matched to a gene: 10. CDR1 is DFQATT, CDR2 SNEGSKA, per germline (reference sequence). This CDR3 region has 15 residues. The CDR3 sequence is CSALIWGTGGYGYTF. CDR3 nucleotides: TGCAGTGCCCTAATTTGGGGGACAGGGGGCTATGGCTACACCTTC.

This clonotype occurred once. V gene TRBV24-1 combines with J gene TRBJ2-1; unclear D gene. The germline gives CDR1 KGHDR, CDR2 SFDVKD. The length of the CDR3 is 16 residues. Trimming took off 0 bases at V and 0 bases at J, with 8 bases between the two ends. For the CDR3, the DNA is TGTGCCACCAGTGATTTGCATGCTAGCTCCTACAATGAGCAGTTCTTC. Translated: CATSDLHASSYNEQFF.

This rearrangement joins TRBV7-6 to TRBJ2-6; TRBD1 might be the D (5 bases). The CDR3 runs 16 residues. Trimming removed 1 base at V and 2 bases at J, with 9 bases between. CDR1 and CDR2 (germline): SGHVS, FNYEAQ. CDR3 nucleotide sequence: TGTGCCAGCAGCTTAGAATCAGGGACTGGGGCCAACGTCCTGACTTTC. Residues: CASSLESGTGANVLTF.

This clonotype was seen only a few times. V usage is TRBV6-1 and J usage is TRBJ1-3; D uncertain. The germline V and J ends were trimmed by 2 bases and 0 bases, with 5 bases remaining between them. CDR1 and CDR2 from the germline V gene are MNHNS and SASEGT. The CDR3 is made up of 14 amino acids. The CDR3 protein is CASSELPSGNTIYF. In DNA form, the CDR3 reads TGTGCCAGCAGTGAACTCCCCTCTGGAAACACCATATATTTT.

The chain couples TRBV7-2 to TRBJ2-7, with 8 bases matching TRBD2. From germline, CDR1 is SGHTA and CDR2 FQGNSA. Trimming removed 1 base from V and 5 bases from J; junction bases left unmatched: 7. The CDR3 is 15 residues long. CDR3 amino acids: CASSLDGRAFDEQYF. The CDR3 bases are TGTGCCAGCAGCTTAGACGGGAGGGCCTTCGACGAGCAGTACTTC.

This chain links TRBV7-2 with TRBJ2-1; 9 nucleotides match TRBD2. This CDR3 has 20 amino acids. From germline, CDR1 is SGHTA and CDR2 FQGNSA. J lost 8 bases, V lost 2 bases, and 22 bases had no gene match. CDR3 nucleotides: TGTGCCAGCAGCTTATACCCGGATAGCGGGAGAAGTGGTCACGGGGATGAGCAGTTCTTC. Translating gives CASSLYPDSGRSGHGDEQFF.

This clonotype occurred a few times. This chain joins TRBV6-1 and TRBJ1-1, with TRBD1 as a possible D gene (6 bases). Germline assignment: CDR1 MNHNS and CDR2 SASEGT. CDR3 length: 13 amino acids. V was shortened by 6 bases and J by 3 bases, with 11 bases between the two germline ends. The CDR3 region is CASSRGQHTEAFF. CDR3 sequence (DNA): TGTGCCAGCAGCCGAGGACAGCACACTGAAGCTTTCTTT.

The gene calls are TRBV10-3 and TRBJ1-1; D not certain. The CDR3 is made up of 16 amino acids. Deletions cut 2 bases from V and 1 base from J, with 14 bases between. CDR1 ENHRY and CDR2 SYGVKD come from the germline V gene. The CDR3 is CAISEEVGVPNTEAFF. Here the CDR3 DNA reads TGTGCCATCAGTGAGGAAGTTGGGGTTCCGAACACTGAAGCTTTCTTT.

The chain is built from TRBV2 and TRBJ2-7; tentative D call: TRBD2 (8 bases). V was shortened by 6 bases and J by 4 bases, with 22 bases between the two germline ends. CDR1 is SNHLY and CDR2 is FYNNEI in the germline V gene. The CDR3 loop spans 16 amino acids. The CDR3 region is CASRRDSGSLLYEQYF. CDR3 DNA sequence: TGTGCCAGCAGGAGGGACAGCGGGAGTTTATTATACGAGCAGTACTTC.

V and J are TRBV20-1 and TRBJ1-3, with D unclear. The V gene's germline CDR1 is DFQATT and CDR2 SNEGSKA (reference sequence). Trimming removed 0 bases at V and 4 bases at J, with 7 bases between. The CDR3 runs to 13 residues. CDR3: CSARDWAGNTIYF. As DNA, the CDR3 is TGCAGTGCTAGAGATTGGGCAGGAAACACCATATATTTT.

The chain combines TRBV11-2 with TRBJ2-3; a weak D match, TRBD2 (5 bases). The V end was cut by 0 bases, the J end by 4 bases, with 11 bases between. CDR1 and CDR2 (germline): SGHAT, FQNNGV. The CDR3 runs to 15 residues. The CDR3 DNA reads as TGTGCCAGCAGCTTAGACGGGAAAGAGGCAGATACGCAGTATTTT. As protein: CASSLDGKEADTQYF.

This clonotype was found a few times. The gene calls are TRBV19 and TRBJ1-5; unclear D gene. The germline V gene encodes CDR1 LNHDA and CDR2 SQIVND (reference sequence). The CDR3 has 14 residues. Trimming took 6 bases from V and 7 from J, leaving 16 bases between them. CDR3 sequence reads: CASRSNLGKQPQHF. The CDR3 region has the DNA TGTGCCAGTAGATCAAATTTAGGTAAACAGCCCCAGCATTTT.

The chain employs TRBV7-6 and TRBJ1-3; D not resolved. CDR1 SGHVS and CDR2 FNYEAQ come from the germline V gene. CDR3 length equals 17 residues. V lost 1 base and J lost 1, with 14 bases in between. This chain's CDR3 is CASSLESSGISGNTIYF. CDR3 sequence (DNA): TGTGCCAGCAGCTTAGAATCGTCGGGGATATCTGGAAACACCATATATTTT.

This clonotype showed up just a few times. The genes are TRBV2 and TRBJ1-5; D call uncertain. CDR1 and CDR2 from the germline V gene are SNHLY and FYNNEI. V was cut by 7 bases and J by 3 bases, with 16 bases left in between. The CDR3 runs to 15 residues. CDR3 residues: CASTVEGSLNQPQHF. The DNA of the CDR3 is TGTGCCAGCACCGTGGAAGGGTCCCTCAATCAGCCCCAGCATTTT.

The chain combines TRBV7-2 with TRBJ1-3; no definite D call. CDR1 SGHTA and CDR2 FQGNSA come from the germline V gene. The V end was cut by 1 base, the J end by 0 bases, with 13 bases between. The CDR3 runs 17 residues. The CDR3 spells CASSLGPTRSSGNTIYF. CDR3 nucleotides: TGTGCCAGCAGCTTAGGCCCAACAAGGAGCTCTGGAAACACCATATATTTT.

This clonotype showed up just a few times. J is TRBJ1-6 and V is TRBV2; a weak D match, TRBD1 (5 bases). Germline V CDR1 and CDR2: SNHLY, FYNNEI. The CDR3 contains 12 residues. V lost 8 bases and J 7 bases, leaving 9 bases between the germline ends. In DNA, the CDR3 is TGTGCCAGCGGGACGGGCAATTCACCCCTCCACTTT. It translates to CASGTGNSPLHF.

The chain has TRBV6-5 and TRBJ2-5; TRBD1 might be the D (6 bases). This CDR3 has 13 amino acids. Germline V CDR1 and CDR2: MNHEY, SVGAGI. V dropped 3 bases and J dropped 5 bases, with 10 bases sitting between them. Here the CDR3 DNA reads TGTGCCAGCAGTTATCCAGGGGCCGAGACCCAGTACTTC. It is translated as CASSYPGAETQYF.

V and J are TRBV7-6 and TRBJ2-1; no definite D call. With 1 base removed from V and 6 bases from J, the gap between germline ends came to 13 bases. Germline CDR1 reads SGHVS; CDR2 reads FNYEAQ. The CDR3 runs 15 residues. The CDR3 DNA reads TGTGCCAGCAGCTTAGGAGGCGTTGGACCCAATGAGCAGTTCTTC. It codes for CASSLGGVGPNEQFF. The full variable domain, with the rest looked up from reference TRBV7-6 and TRBJ2-1, is GAGVSQSPRYKVTKRGQDVALRCDPISGHVSLYWYRQALGQGPEFLTYFNYEAQQDKSGLPNDRFSAERPEGSISTLTIQRTEQRDSAMYRCASSLGGVGPNEQFFGPGTRLTVL.

This clonotype has more than one count but fewer than ten. This chain connects TRBV14 to TRBJ1-5; the D is unclear. V was clipped by 0 bases and J by 6 bases, with 0 bases between them. The germline CDR1 and CDR2 sequences are SGHDN and FVKESK. The CDR3 has 11 amino acids. CDR3 protein: CASSQDQPQHF. CDR3 bases: TGTGCCAGCAGCCAAGATCAGCCCCAGCATTTT.

The chain carries TRBV7-9 and TRBJ2-1, with TRBD2 identical over 10 bases. The CDR3 is 17 residues long. Trimming removed 5 bases from V and 3 bases from J; junction bases left unmatched: 10. From germline, CDR1 is SEHNR and CDR2 FQNEAQ (reference sequence). The CDR3 DNA is TGTGCCAGCAGCCCCGCAACAGCGGGAGGGTTCTACAATGAGCAGTTCTTC. Its translation: CASSPATAGGFYNEQFF. Full variable domain (missing parts from reference TRBV7-9 and TRBJ2-1): DTGVSQNPRHKITKRGQNVTFRCDPISEHNRLYWYRQTLGQGPEFLTYFQNEAQLEKSRLLSDRFSAERPKGSFSTLEIQRTEQGDSAMYLCASSPATAGGFYNEQFFGPGTRLTVL.

J is TRBJ2-2 and V is TRBV6-5; D is tentatively TRBD1 or TRBD2 (6 bases each). Between the trimmed V and J ends, which lost 0 bases and 2 bases, there was a span of 28 bases. The CDR3 has 22 amino acids. From germline, CDR1 is MNHEY and CDR2 SVGAGI. CDR3 protein: CASSYSKGNRVGLASNTGELFF. The CDR3 DNA is TGTGCCAGCAGTTACTCGAAAGGAAACAGGGTCGGGCTAGCGAGTAACACCGGGGAGCTGTTTTTT.

In its sample, this clonotype was seen a few times. The rearrangement uses TRBV11-2 and TRBJ2-1; D remains unclear. Per germline, CDR1 SGHAT and CDR2 FQNNGV. Trimming took 4 bases from V and 9 from J, leaving 16 bases between them. The CDR3 covers 14 residues. The CDR3 sequence: CASSSNTRRSEQFF. The CDR3 nucleotides read TGTGCCAGCAGCTCAAATACGCGGCGATCTGAGCAGTTCTTC. The entire variable domain, with the rest obtained from reference TRBV11-2 and TRBJ2-1, is as follows: EAGVAQSPRYKIIEKRQSVAFWCNPISGHATLYWYQQILGQGPKLLIQFQNNGVVDDSQLPKDRFSAERLKGVDSTLKIQPAKLEDSAVYLCASSSNTRRSEQFFGPGTRLTVL.

The rearrangement links TRBV15 to TRBJ2-6; D is undetermined. Trimming removed 0 bases from V and 0 bases from J, with 6 bases in between. This CDR3 has 16 amino acids. Germline loops: CDR1 LNHNV, CDR2 YYDKDF (reference sequence). The CDR3 loop is CATSRDRSSGANVLTF. In DNA form, the CDR3 reads TGTGCCACCAGCAGAGATCGGAGCTCTGGGGCCAACGTCCTGACTTTC.

The rearrangement joins TRBV6-1 to TRBJ2-3; 9 nucleotides align to TRBD2. The CDR3 contains 14 residues. V shed 7 bases, J shed 2 bases, and the junction held 4 bases outside the gene matches. The germline V gene encodes CDR1 MNHNS and CDR2 SASEGT. CDR3 in amino acids: CASKGGRDTDTQYF. The DNA of the CDR3 is TGTGCCAGCAAAGGCGGGAGGGACACAGATACGCAGTATTTT.